The rows below give T cell receptor beta chains drawn from one sample of a study of cytomegalovirus exposure and HLA in healthy donors. Only in-frame clones appear in the TCRdb table, and some are missing; sequencing was by immunoSEQ multiplex PCR. This sample has about 82,000 clones; 80% to 90% occur once, and the top ten carry around 18%. Sequencing was done on a sample of PBMCs. These receptors all stem from a man aged 70-80 years in good health and CMV-seropositive. Both conserved end residues are trimmed from each CDR3.

v_call	cdr3_length	j_call	cdr3_aa
TRBV19	11	TRBJ1-1	ASTQMGGTEAF
TRBV11-2	14	TRBJ1-3	ASSSPDRGVGNTIY
TRBV10-2	11	TRBJ1-1	ASSSRWNTEAF
TRBV15	11	TRBJ1-1	ATSRRDPRRAF
TRBV6-1	12	TRBJ1-2	ASSDQGATGGYT
TRBV5-1	12	TRBJ2-5	ASKPGTSQETQY
TRBV7-8	16	TRBJ2-6	ASSPVGQGAGGANVLT
TRBV9	12	TRBJ2-3	ASQLGGGTDTQY
TRBV14	11	TRBJ1-2	ASSQGGHYGYT
TRBV7-6	14	TRBJ2-5	ASSARGSGSGETQY
TRBV4-1	12	TRBJ1-6	ASSPTGIASPLH
TRBV19	10	TRBJ1-5	ASQDRHQPQH
TRBV6-1	11	TRBJ1-1	ASSEYRGTEAF
TRBV10-3	12	TRBJ1-1	AIRTTDWDTEAF
TRBV2	13	TRBJ2-2	ASKRGQGPSGELF
TRBV4-1	15	TRBJ2-1	ASSHRGGSGSGNEQF
TRBV28	15	TRBJ2-2	ASSLGFGTGIFGELF
TRBV28	10	TRBJ1-2	ASKTGNYGYT
TRBV5-6	9	TRBJ1-2	ASSLRQEVT
TRBV10-1	17	TRBJ2-3	ASSESKGQGGTSTDTQY
TRBV7-8	12	TRBJ2-4	ASSLGQGTNIQY
TRBV15	13	TRBJ1-1	ATSRPGTGVTEAF
TRBV5-4	13	TRBJ2-1	ASSSRQASYNEQF
TRBV5-1	9	TRBJ1-2	ASSEGYGYT
TRBV10-3	10	TRBJ1-2	ATGTANYGYT
TRBV14	11	TRBJ1-4	ASCMYVEEKLF
TRBV30	12	TRBJ1-3	AWSRGGTGNTIY
TRBV5-8	13	TRBJ1-2	ASSLQGLGGYGYT
TRBV7-9	13	TRBJ1-1	ASSLNSQGETEAF
TRBV30	15	TRBJ2-4	AWSVEFAGGKGNIQY
TRBV5-1	16	TRBJ2-5	ASSLSASGRYLQETQY
TRBV7-9	14	TRBJ2-3	ASSLGLAGESDTQY
TRBV14	12	TRBJ2-7	ASSLASGGVEQY
TRBV29-1	10	TRBJ2-3	STSGFSDTQY
TRBV10-3	11	TRBJ2-5	AIGTGDQETQY
TRBV10-3	14	TRBJ2-1	AISESLAGVQGEQF
TRBV2	12	TRBJ1-2	ASSEQGRDYGYT
TRBV9	14	TRBJ2-3	ASSFGPGQGEGTQY
TRBV29-1	10	TRBJ2-5	SVGQGPKTQY
TRBV19	14	TRBJ2-1	ASSTQGSPPYNEQF
TRBV6-5	12	TRBJ2-7	ASRRQGSVYEQY
TRBV6-5	12	TRBJ1-5	ASSHADDGQPQH
TRBV5-1	12	TRBJ1-2	ASSFQGANYGYT
TRBV5-1	12	TRBJ1-3	ASSLSNNGNTIY
TRBV11-2	12	TRBJ1-3	ASSLDRAGNTIY
TRBV27	10	TRBJ1-2	ASSFAGGGYT
TRBV10-3	9	TRBJ1-2	ATTGSYGYT
TRBV5-8	14	TRBJ1-2	ASRRFGGSSSYGYT
TRBV6-1	11	TRBJ2-1	ASDLGGLGEQF
TRBV4-1	13	TRBJ1-5	ASSQVTGFYQPQH
TRBV7-7	13	TRBJ2-1	ASSLTSGSTNEQF
TRBV5-1	14	TRBJ2-2	ASSGGAGEGTGELF
TRBV28	15	TRBJ2-2	ASSSSSGLANTGELF
TRBV5-1	12	TRBJ2-2	ASSFQGPTGELF